Below are 10 T cell receptor beta chains sequenced from a single sample in a study of T-cell memory formation after mild COVID-19. Using its own MiXCR run on the 5' RACE reads, TCRdb lists one record per CDR3 protein. The table records 450,000 to 650,000 distinct CDR3 sequences, under 20% of them present only once. Sequenced input: PBMCs or a T cell subset sorted from them (not recorded which). The source of these receptors is an adult woman who had mild COVID-19 (a few samples of this study predate the infection). Cell type and time point are not known.

The rearrangement uses TRBV4-1 and TRBJ1-1; 10 bases fit TRBD1. This CDR3 region has 19 residues. The V segment lost 0 bases and the J segment 4 bases; nucleotides outside the gene matches: 14. Germline-derived CDR1 and CDR2 are MGHRA and YSYEKL. The CDR3 here is CASSQDPGQGVSRSTEAFF. The CDR3 region has the DNA TGCGCCAGCAGCCAAGATCCAGGACAGGGGGTTTCTCGGAGCACTGAAGCTTTCTTT.

This clonotype was counted between two and nine times. The genes are TRBV11-2 and TRBJ2-3; a possible D gene is TRBD2 (6 bases). V lost 5 bases and J 5 bases, leaving 11 bases between the germline ends. Germline loops: CDR1 SGHAT, CDR2 FQNNGV. The CDR3 is 13 amino acids. CDR3 amino acids: CASSPRDLDTQYF. The CDR3 DNA reads TGTGCCAGCAGCCCCAGGGACTTAGATACGCAGTATTTT.

This chain uses TRBV4-3 with TRBJ2-1; D is uncertain. The V end lost 1 base, the J end lost 5 bases, and 6 bases lay between the germline ends. The CDR3 has 13 amino acids. Germline assignment: CDR1 LGHNA and CDR2 YSLEER. The CDR3 reads CASSQGFNNEQFF. As DNA, the CDR3 is TGCGCCAGCAGCCAAGGATTTAACAATGAGCAGTTCTTC.

This clonotype was counted only a few times. V usage is TRBV6-1 and J usage is TRBJ1-5; 10 bases align to TRBD1. Germline lookup yields CDR1 MNHNS and CDR2 SASEGT. The ends lost 6 bases at V and 6 bases at J; junction bases unmatched: 2. The CDR3 is 13 residues long. CDR3 sequence: CASSGTGVQPQHF. CDR3 in DNA: TGTGCCAGCAGCGGGACAGGGGTTCAGCCCCAGCATTTT.

This clonotype was seen at least ten times. The V gene is TRBV7-2, the J gene TRBJ2-3; TRBD2 might be the D (5 bases). Between the trimmed V and J ends, which lost 3 bases and 0 bases, there was a span of 7 bases. This CDR3 is built from 14 residues. Germline CDR1 reads SGHTA; CDR2 reads FQGNSA. DNA of the CDR3: TGTGCCAGCAGCTTTAGCGAAAGCACAGATACGCAGTATTTT. Its translation: CASSFSESTDTQYF. Drawing the rest from reference TRBV7-2 and TRBJ2-3, the complete variable domain is GAGVSQSPSNKVTEKGKDVELRCDPISGHTALYWYRQSLGQGLEFLIYFQGNSAPDKSGLPSDRFSAERTGGSVSTLTIQRTQQEDSAVYLCASSFSESTDTQYFGPGTRLTVL.

This clonotype has only a few counts. The rearrangement joins TRBV25-1 to TRBJ1-1; the D gene is possibly TRBD1 (5 bases). CDR3 length equals 12 residues. V was trimmed by 6 bases and J by 3 bases, leaving 8 bases between them. Germline assignment: CDR1 MGHDK and CDR2 SYGVNS. DNA for the CDR3: TGTGCCAGCAGACGGGGGTACACTGAAGCTTTCTTT. This encodes CASRRGYTEAFF.

The sample holds a few counts of this clonotype. The chain recombines TRBV6-6 with TRBJ1-3; no firm D call. The CDR3 totals 14 residues. With 4 bases removed from V and 0 bases from J, the gap between germline ends came to 7 bases. Germline values: CDR1 MNHNY, CDR2 SVGAGI (reference sequence). The CDR3 reads CASSLPSSGNTIYF. CDR3 sequence (DNA): TGTGCCAGCAGTTTACCGTCCTCTGGAAACACCATATATTTT.

The sample holds a few counts of this clonotype. CDR3 loop: CAWRDKGYYEQYF. The DNA for the CDR3 is TGTGCCTGGCGCGACAAGGGGTACTACGAGCAGTACTTC. The J gene is TRBJ2-7, the V gene TRBV30; a possible D gene is TRBD1 (5 bases). The CDR3 totals 13 residues. V was shortened by 5 bases and J by 3 bases, with 14 bases between the two germline ends. Germline V CDR1 and CDR2: GTSNPN, SVGIG (reference sequence).

This chain uses TRBV30 with TRBJ2-7; 7 bases are shared with TRBD2. Germline V gene data show CDR1 as GTSNPN and CDR2 as SVGIG (reference sequence). CDR3 length: 14 amino acids. Trimming cost V 2 bases and J 6 bases; bases outside gene matches: 10. The DNA for the CDR3 is TGTGCCTGGAGTTTTACTAGCGTCCCCTCCGAGCAGTACTTC. Its translation is CAWSFTSVPSEQYF.

The chain recombines TRBV12-5 with TRBJ2-1, with 11 positions matching TRBD1. Germline V gives CDR1 LGHNT, CDR2 FRNRAP. This CDR3 has 14 residues. The trim removed 5 bases at V and 8 bases at J, leaving 5 bases unmatched. The CDR3 loop is CASGKGQGGDEQFF. The CDR3 nucleotides read TGTGCTAGTGGTAAGGGACAGGGGGGTGATGAGCAGTTCTTC.